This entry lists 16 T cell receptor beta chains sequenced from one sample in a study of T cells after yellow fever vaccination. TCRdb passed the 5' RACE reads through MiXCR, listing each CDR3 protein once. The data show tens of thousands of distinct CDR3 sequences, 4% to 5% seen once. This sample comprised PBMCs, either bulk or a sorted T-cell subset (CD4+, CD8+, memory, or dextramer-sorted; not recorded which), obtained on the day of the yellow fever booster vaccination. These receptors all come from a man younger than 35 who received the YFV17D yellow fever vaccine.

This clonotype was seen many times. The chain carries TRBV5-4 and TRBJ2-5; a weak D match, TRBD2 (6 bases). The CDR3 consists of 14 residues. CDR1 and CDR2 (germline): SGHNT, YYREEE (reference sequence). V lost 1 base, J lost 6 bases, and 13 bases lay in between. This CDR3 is CASSLYVGRKTQYF. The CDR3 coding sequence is TGTGCCAGCAGCTTGTATGTGGGGAGGAAGACCCAGTACTTC.

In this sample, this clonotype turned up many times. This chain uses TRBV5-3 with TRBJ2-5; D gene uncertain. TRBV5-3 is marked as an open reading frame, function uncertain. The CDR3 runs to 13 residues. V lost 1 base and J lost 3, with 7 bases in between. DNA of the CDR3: TGTGCCAGAAGCTTGTCAAGGGAAGAGACCCAGTACTTC. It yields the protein CARSLSREETQYF.

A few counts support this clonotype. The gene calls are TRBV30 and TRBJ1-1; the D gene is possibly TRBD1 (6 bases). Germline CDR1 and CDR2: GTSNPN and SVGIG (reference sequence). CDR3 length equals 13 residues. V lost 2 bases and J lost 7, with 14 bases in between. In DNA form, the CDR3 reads TGTGCCTGGAGTTTGGAGGGGGTGAGTGAAGCTTTCTTT. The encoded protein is CAWSLEGVSEAFF.

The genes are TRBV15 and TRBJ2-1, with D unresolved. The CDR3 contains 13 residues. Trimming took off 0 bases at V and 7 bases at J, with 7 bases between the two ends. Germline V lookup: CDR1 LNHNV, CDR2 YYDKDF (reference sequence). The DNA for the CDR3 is TGTGCCACCAGCAGAGAGAATATAAATGAGCAGTTCTTC. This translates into CATSRENINEQFF.

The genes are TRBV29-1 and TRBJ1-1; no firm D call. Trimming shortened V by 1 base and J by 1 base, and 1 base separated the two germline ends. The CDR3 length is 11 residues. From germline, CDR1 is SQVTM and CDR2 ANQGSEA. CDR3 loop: CSVEANTEAFF. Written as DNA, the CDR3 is TGCAGCGTTGAAGCGAACACTGAAGCTTTCTTT.

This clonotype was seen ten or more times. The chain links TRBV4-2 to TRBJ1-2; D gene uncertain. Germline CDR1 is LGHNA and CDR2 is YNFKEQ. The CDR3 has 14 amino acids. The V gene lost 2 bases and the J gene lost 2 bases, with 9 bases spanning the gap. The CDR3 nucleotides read TGTGCCAGCAGCCAAAGGCTCGGGAACTATGGCTACACCTTC. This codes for CASSQRLGNYGYTF.

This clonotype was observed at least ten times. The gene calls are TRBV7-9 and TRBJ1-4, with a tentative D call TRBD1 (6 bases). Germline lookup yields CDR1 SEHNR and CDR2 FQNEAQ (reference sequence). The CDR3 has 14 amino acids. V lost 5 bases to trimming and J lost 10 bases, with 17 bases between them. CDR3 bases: TGTGCCAGCAGCGTCCAGGGGAACAAGGGAAAACTGTTTTTT. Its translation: CASSVQGNKGKLFF.

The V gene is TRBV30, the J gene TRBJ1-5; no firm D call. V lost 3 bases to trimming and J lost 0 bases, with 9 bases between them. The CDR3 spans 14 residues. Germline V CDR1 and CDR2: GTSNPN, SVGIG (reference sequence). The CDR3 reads CAWSLGYSNQPQHF. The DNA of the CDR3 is TGTGCCTGGAGCTTGGGGTATAGCAATCAGCCCCAGCATTTT.

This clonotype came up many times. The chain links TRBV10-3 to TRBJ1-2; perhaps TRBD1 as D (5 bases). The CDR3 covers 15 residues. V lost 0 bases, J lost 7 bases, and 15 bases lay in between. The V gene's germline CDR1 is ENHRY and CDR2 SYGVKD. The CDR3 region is CAISESLWQGGGYTF. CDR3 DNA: TGTGCCATCAGTGAGTCATTGTGGCAGGGCGGTGGCTACACCTTC.

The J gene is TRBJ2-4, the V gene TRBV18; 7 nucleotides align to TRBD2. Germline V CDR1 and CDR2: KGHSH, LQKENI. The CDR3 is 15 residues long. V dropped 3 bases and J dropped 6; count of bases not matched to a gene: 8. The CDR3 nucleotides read TGTGCCAGCTCACCGGGTAGCGGGTGGGGAAACATTCAGTACTTC. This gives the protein CASSPGSGWGNIQYF.

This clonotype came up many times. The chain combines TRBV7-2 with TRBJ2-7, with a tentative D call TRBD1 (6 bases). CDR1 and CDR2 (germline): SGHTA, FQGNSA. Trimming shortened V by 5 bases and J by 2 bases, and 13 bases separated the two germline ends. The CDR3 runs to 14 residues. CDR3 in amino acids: CASSRQTGPYEQYF. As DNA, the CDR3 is TGTGCCAGCAGCCGGCAGACAGGACCCTACGAGCAGTACTTC.

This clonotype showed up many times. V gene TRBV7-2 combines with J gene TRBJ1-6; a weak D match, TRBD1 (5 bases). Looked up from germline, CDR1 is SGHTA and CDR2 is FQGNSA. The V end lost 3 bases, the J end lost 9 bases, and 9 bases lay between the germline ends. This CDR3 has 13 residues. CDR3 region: CASSFGQFSPLHF. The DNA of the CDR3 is TGTGCCAGCAGCTTCGGACAATTTTCACCCCTCCACTTT.

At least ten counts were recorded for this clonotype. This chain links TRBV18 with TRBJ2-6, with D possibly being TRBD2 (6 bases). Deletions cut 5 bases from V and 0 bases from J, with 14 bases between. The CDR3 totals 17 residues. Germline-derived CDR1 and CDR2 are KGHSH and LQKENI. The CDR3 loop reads CASSTGLIVSGANVLTF. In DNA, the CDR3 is TGTGCCAGCTCAACGGGACTGATAGTCTCTGGGGCCAACGTCCTGACTTTC.

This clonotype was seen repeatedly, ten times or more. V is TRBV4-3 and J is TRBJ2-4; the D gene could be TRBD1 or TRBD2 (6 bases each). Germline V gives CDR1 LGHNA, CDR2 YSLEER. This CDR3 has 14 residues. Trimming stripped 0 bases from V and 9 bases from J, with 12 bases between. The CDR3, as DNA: TGCGCCAGCAGCCAAGATGGGGGGCAGGGCATTCAGTACTTC. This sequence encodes CASSQDGGQGIQYF.

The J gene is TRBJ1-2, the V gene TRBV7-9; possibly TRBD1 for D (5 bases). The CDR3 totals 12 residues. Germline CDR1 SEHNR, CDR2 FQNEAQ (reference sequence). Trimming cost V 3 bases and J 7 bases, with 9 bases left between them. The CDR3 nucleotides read TGTGCCAGCAGCTTTAGCGGGGGTGGCTACACCTTC. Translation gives CASSFSGGGYTF.

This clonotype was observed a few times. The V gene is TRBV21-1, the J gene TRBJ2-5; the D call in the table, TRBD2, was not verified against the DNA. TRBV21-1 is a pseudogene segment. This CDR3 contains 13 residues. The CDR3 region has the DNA TGTGCCAGCGGAAACGGGCCGGAAGAGACCCAGTACTTC. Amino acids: CASGNGPEETQYF.